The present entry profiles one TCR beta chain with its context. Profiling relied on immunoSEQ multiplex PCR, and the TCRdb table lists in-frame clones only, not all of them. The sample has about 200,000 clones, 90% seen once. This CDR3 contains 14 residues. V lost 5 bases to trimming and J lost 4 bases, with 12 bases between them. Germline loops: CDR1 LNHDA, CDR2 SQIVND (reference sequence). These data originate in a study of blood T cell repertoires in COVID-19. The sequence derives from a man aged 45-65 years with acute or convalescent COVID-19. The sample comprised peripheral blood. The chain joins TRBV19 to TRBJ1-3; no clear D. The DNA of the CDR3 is TGTGCCAGTAGTGGCGGTTCGTTCGGAAACACCATATATTTT. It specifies CASSGGSFGNTIYF.